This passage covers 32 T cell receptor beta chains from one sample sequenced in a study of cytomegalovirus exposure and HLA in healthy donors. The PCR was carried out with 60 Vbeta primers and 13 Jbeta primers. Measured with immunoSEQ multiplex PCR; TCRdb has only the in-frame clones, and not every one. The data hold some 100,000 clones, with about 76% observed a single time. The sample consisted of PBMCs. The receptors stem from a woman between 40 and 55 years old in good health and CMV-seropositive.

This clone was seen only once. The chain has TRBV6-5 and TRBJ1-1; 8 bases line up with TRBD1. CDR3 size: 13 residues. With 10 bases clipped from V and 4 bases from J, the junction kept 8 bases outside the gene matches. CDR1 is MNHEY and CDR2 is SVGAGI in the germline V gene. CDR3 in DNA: TGTGCCAAATGGACAGGGAGGAGCACTGAAGCTTTCTTT. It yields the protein CAKWTGRSTEAFF.

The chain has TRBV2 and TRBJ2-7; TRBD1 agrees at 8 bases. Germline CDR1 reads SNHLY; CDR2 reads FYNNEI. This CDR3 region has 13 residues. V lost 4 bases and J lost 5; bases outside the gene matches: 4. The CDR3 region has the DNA TGTGCCAGCAGTGGAACAGGGGGAAACGAGCAGTACTTC. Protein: CASSGTGGNEQYF.

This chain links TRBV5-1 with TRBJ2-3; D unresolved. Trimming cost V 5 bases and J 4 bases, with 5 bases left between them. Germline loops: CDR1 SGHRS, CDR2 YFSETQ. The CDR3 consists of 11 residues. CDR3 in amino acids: CASRSADTQYF. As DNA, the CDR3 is TGCGCCAGCAGGTCGGCAGATACGCAGTATTTT.

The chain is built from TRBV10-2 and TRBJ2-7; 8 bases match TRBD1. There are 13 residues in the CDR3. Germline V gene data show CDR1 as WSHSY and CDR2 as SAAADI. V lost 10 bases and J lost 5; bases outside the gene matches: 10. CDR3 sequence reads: CATTDRGGDEQYF. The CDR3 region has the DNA TGCGCCACCACCGACAGGGGAGGAGACGAGCAGTACTTC.

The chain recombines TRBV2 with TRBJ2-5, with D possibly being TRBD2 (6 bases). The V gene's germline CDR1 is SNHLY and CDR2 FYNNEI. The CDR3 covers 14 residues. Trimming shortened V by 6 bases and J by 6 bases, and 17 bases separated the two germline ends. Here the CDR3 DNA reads TGTGCCAGCAGAGTCGACTGGGGAGGAAAGACCCAGTACTTC. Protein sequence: CASRVDWGGKTQYF.

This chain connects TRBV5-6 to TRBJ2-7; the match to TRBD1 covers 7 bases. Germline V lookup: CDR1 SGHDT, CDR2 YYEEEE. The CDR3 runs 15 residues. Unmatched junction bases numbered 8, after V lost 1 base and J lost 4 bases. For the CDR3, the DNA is TGTGCCAGCAGCTTGTACGGGGACAGAACTTACGAGCAGTACTTC. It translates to CASSLYGDRTYEQYF.

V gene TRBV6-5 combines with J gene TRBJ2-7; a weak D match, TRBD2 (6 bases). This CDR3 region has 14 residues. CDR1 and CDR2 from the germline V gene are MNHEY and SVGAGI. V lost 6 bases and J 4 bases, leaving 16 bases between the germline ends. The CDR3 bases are TGTGCCAGCAGCCGCCTGCCCGGGGGATACGAGCAGTACTTC. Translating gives CASSRLPGGYEQYF.

The CDR3 region has the DNA TGTGCCAGCAGGGCACCTCGGACAGCTGAAGCTTTCTTT. It specifies CASRAPRTAEAFF. J is TRBJ1-1 and V is TRBV7-9, with a tentative D call TRBD1 (6 bases). Trimming removed 6 bases from V and 6 bases from J, with 14 bases in between. This CDR3 has 13 residues. Per the germline V gene, CDR1 is SEHNR and CDR2 is FQNEAQ (reference sequence).

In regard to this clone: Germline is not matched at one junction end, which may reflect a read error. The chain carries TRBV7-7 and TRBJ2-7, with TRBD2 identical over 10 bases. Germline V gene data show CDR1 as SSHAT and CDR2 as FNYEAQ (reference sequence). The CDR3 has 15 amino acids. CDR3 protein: CASSPGLAGDYEQYF. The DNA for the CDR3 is TGTGCTAGCAGCCCTGGTCTAGCGGGGGACTACGAGCAGTACTTC. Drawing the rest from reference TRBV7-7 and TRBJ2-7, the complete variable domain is GAGVSQSPRYKVTKRGQDVTLRCDPISSHATLYWYQQALGQGPEFLTYFNYEAQPDKSGLPSDRFSAERPEGSISTLTIQRTEQRDSAMYRCASSPGLAGDYEQYFGPGTRLTVT.

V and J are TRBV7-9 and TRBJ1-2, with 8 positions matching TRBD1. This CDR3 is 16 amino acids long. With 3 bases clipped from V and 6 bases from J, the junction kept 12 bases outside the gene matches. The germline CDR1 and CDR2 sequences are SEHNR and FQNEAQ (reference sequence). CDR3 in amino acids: CASSLGSGTGWNGYTF. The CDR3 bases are TGTGCCAGCAGCTTGGGGTCCGGGACAGGTTGGAATGGCTACACCTTC.

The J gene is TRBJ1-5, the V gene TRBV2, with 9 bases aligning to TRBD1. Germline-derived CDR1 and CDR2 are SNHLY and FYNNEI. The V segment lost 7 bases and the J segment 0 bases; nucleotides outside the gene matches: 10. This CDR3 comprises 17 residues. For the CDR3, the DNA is TGTGCCAGCACACGCGACAGGGGGTCTTATAGCAATCAGCCCCAGCATTTT. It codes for CASTRDRGSYSNQPQHF.

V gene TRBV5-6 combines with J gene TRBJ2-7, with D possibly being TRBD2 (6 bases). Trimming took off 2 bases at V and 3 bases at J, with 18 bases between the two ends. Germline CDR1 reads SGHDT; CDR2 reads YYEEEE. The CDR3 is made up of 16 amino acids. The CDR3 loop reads CASSLIPGTGNYEQYF. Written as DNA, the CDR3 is TGTGCCAGCAGCTTAATCCCGGGGACTGGGAACTACGAGCAGTACTTC.

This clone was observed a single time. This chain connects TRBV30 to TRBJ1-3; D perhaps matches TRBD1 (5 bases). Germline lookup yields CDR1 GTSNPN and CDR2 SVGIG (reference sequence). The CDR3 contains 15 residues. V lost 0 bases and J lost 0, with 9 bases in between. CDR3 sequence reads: CAWSVLGGSGNTIYF. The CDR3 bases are TGTGCCTGGAGTGTACTCGGGGGCTCTGGAAACACCATATATTTT.

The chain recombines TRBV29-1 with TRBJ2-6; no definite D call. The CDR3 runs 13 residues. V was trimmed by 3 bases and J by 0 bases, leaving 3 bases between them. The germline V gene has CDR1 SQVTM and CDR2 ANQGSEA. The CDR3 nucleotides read TGCAGCGTTGACATCTCTGGGGCCAACGTCCTGACTTTC. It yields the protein CSVDISGANVLTF.

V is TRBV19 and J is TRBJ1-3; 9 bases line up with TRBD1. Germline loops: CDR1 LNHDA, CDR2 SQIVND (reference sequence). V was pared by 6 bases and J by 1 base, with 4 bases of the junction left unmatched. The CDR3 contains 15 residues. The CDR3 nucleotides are TGTGCCAGTAGACCACAGGGGGCGTCTGGAAACACCATATATTTT. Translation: CASRPQGASGNTIYF.

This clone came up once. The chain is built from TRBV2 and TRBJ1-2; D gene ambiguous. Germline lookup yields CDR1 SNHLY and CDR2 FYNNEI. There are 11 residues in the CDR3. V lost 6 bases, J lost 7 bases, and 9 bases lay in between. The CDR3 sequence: CASSLGPGYTF. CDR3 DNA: TGTGCCAGCAGCCTAGGTCCTGGCTACACCTTC.

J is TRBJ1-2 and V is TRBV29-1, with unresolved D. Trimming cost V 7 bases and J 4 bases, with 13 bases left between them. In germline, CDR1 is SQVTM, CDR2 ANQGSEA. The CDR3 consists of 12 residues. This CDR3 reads CSAKTSIYGYTF. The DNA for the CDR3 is TGCAGCGCGAAGACTAGTATCTATGGCTACACCTTC.

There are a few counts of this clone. CDR3 region: CASSLADTEAFF. The CDR3 DNA reads as TGTGCCAGCAGCTTGGCAGACACTGAAGCTTTCTTT. The J gene is TRBJ1-1, the V gene TRBV5-4; D gene ambiguous. The ends were cut back, 0 bases at V and 3 bases at J, with 3 bases in the middle. CDR1 is SGHNT, CDR2 YYREEE, per germline (reference sequence). This CDR3 spans 12 amino acids.

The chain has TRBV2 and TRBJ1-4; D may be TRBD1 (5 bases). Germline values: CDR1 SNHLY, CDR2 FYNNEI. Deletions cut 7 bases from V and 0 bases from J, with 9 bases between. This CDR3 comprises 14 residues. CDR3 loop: CASNHRTTNEKLFF. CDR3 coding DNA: TGTGCCAGCAATCACAGGACAACTAATGAAAAACTGTTTTTT.

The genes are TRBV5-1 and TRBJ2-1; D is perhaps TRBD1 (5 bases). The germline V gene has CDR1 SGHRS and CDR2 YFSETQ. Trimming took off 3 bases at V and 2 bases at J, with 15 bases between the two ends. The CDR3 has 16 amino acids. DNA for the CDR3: TGCGCCAGCAGCTGGCCGACAGCCCGAACCTACAATGAGCAGTTCTTC. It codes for CASSWPTARTYNEQFF.

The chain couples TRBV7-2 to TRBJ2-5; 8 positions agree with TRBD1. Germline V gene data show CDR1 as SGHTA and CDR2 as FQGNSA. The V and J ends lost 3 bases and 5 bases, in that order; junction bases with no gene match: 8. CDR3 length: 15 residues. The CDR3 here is CASSFDQGAWETQYF. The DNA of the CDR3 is TGTGCCAGCAGCTTCGACCAGGGGGCTTGGGAGACCCAGTACTTC.

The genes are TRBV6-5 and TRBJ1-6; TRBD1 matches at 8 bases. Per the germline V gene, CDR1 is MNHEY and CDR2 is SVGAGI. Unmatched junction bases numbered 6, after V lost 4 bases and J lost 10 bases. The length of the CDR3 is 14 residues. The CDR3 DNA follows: TGTGCCAGCAGTTCAGGACAGGGTTGGTCACCCCTCCACTTT. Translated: CASSSGQGWSPLHF.

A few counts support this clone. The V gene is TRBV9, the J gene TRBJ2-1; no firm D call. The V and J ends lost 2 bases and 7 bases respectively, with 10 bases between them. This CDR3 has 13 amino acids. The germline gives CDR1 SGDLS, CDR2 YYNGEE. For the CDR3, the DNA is TGTGCCAGCAGCGTTAACCTATTGAATGAGCAGTTCTTC. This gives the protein CASSVNLLNEQFF.

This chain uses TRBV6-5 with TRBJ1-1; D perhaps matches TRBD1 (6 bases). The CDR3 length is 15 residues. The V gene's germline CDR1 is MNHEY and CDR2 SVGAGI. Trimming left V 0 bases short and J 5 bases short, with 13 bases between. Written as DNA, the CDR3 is TGTGCCAGCAGTTACTCGACCAGAGGGGGTACTGAAGCTTTCTTT. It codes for CASSYSTRGGTEAFF.

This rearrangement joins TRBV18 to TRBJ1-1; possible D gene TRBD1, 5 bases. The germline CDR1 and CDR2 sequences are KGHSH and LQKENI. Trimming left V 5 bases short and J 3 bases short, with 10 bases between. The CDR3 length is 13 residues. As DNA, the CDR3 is TGTGCCAGCTCAGCAGGGCGTGACACTGAAGCTTTCTTT. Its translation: CASSAGRDTEAFF.

DNA of the CDR3: TGTGCCAGCAGTTTGGGACAGATCTACGGGGAGCTGTTTTTT. Protein sequence: CASSLGQIYGELFF. The V call is TRBV28, the J call TRBJ2-2; 7 nucleotides agree with TRBD1. Germline trimming cut 3 bases from V and 7 bases from J; bases unmatched to any gene: 5. The germline CDR1 and CDR2 sequences are MDHEN and SYDVKM. This CDR3 spans 14 amino acids.

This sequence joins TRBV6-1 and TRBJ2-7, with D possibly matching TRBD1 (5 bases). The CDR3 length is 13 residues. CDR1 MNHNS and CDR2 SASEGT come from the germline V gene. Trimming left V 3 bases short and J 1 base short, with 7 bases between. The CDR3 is CASSEHRSYEQYF. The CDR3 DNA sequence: TGTGCCAGCAGTGAGCACAGGTCCTACGAGCAGTACTTC.

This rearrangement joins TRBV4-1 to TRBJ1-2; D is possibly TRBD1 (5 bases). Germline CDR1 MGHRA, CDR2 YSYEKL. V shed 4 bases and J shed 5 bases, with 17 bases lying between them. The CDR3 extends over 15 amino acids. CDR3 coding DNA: TGCGCCAGCAGCCGAGTGGACACCGAGCCTTATGGCTACACCTTC. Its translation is CASSRVDTEPYGYTF.

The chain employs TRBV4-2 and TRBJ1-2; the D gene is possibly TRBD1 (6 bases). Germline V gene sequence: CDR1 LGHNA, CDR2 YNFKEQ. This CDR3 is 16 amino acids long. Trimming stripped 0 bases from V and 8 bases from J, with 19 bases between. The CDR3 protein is CASSQDLRTEGRGYTF. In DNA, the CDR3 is TGTGCCAGCAGCCAAGATCTCCGGACAGAGGGGCGAGGCTACACCTTC.

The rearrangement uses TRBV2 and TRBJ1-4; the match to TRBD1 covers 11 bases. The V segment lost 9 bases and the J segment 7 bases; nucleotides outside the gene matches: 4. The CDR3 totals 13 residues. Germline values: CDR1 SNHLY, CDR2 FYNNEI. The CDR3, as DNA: TGTGCCAGTGGGGGGACAGGGGGTGAAAAACTGTTTTTT. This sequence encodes CASGGTGGEKLFF.

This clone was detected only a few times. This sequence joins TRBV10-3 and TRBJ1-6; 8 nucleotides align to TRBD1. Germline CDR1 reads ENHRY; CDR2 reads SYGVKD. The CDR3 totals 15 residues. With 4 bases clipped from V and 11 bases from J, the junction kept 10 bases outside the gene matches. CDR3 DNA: TGTGCCATCAGTGCCACCGGACAGGGCAATACACCCCTCCACTTT. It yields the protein CAISATGQGNTPLHF.

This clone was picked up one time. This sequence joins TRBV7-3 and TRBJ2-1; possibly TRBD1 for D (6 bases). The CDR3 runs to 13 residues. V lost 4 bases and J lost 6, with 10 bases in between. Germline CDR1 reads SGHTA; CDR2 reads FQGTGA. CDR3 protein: CASSSDRGNEQFF. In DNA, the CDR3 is TGTGCCAGCAGCTCGGACAGAGGCAATGAGCAGTTCTTC.